These 11 T cell receptor beta chains were sequenced from one sample in a study of T cells after posttransplantation cyclophosphamide. TCRdb's table, derived via immunoSEQ multiplex PCR, lists solely in-frame clones and lacks some. The sample shows 22,000 or so clones, around 73% of them seen only once. The source material was memory CD4+ T cells sorted from PBMCs. These receptors all come from a woman aged 55-69 years in good health, CMV-negative, and a related stem cell transplant donor.

This clone showed up just a few times. The rearrangement uses TRBV14 and TRBJ1-2; D perhaps matches TRBD1 (5 bases). Trimming shortened V by 1 base and J by 4 bases, and 13 bases separated the two germline ends. The CDR3 length is 15 residues. Germline V CDR1 and CDR2: SGHDN, FVKESK. DNA of the CDR3: TGTGCCAGCAGCCAAGGAACAGGTGGTAGCTATGGCTACACCTTC. The encoded protein is CASSQGTGGSYGYTF.

With respect to this clone: A junction boundary mismatches the germline segment, possibly from a read error. The chain employs TRBV30 and TRBJ2-7, with D perhaps TRBD2 (6 bases). The germline CDR1 and CDR2 sequences are GTSNPN and SVGIG (reference sequence). The CDR3 has 14 amino acids. Here the CDR3 reads CAWSDSGLSYEQCF. The CDR3 DNA is TGTGCCTGGAGTGATAGCGGCTTGTCCTACGAGCAGTGCTTC. The full variable domain, completed using reference TRBV30 and TRBJ2-7, is SQTIHQWPATLVQPVGSPLSLECTVEGTSNPNLYWYRQAAGRGLQLLFYSVGIGQISSEVPQNLSASRPQDRQFILSSKKLLLSDSGFYLCAWSDSGLSYEQCFGPGTRLTVT.

This clone was counted once. The chain links TRBV6-4 to TRBJ2-1; 8 positions agree with TRBD2. This CDR3 contains 15 residues. V was clipped by 8 bases and J by 9 bases; unmatched bases: 15. Germline V gives CDR1 MRHNA, CDR2 SNTAGT. DNA for the CDR3: TGTGCCAGCGTCTCGAAGCGGGAGTTAAGTTTTGAGCAGTTCTTC. Translation gives CASVSKRELSFEQFF.

CDR3 loop: CASTGHRSEQYF. The CDR3 DNA reads as TGTGCCAGTACCGGCCACAGGTCCGAGCAGTACTTC. The chain couples TRBV19 to TRBJ2-7, with a weak D call TRBD1 (5 bases). CDR1 LNHDA and CDR2 SQIVND come from the germline V gene (reference sequence). Deletions cut 7 bases from V and 6 bases from J, with 13 bases between. The CDR3 is made up of 12 amino acids.

The chain links TRBV5-6 to TRBJ2-2; 8 bases are shared with TRBD2. The germline CDR1 and CDR2 sequences are SGHDT and YYEEEE. The CDR3 sequence is 14 residues long. V lost 7 bases and J lost 3; bases outside the gene matches: 5. As DNA, the CDR3 is TGTGCCAGCTTCCGGGAGGGAGACACCGGGGAGCTGTTTTTT. Protein: CASFREGDTGELFF. The variable domain in full, completed from reference TRBV5-6 and TRBJ2-2, reads DAGVTQSPTHLIKTRGQQVTLRCSPKSGHDTVSWYQQALGQGPQFIFQYYEEEERQRGNFPDRFSGHQFPNYSSELNVNALLLGDSALYLCASFREGDTGELFFGEGSRLTVL.

This rearrangement joins TRBV10-2 to TRBJ2-5; 12 nucleotides match TRBD2. The germline gives CDR1 WSHSY, CDR2 SAAADI. This CDR3 has 15 amino acids. The trim removed 7 bases at V and 5 bases at J, leaving 8 bases unmatched. In nucleotides, the CDR3 is TGCGCCAGCAAGCTAGCGGGGGGGCGGGAGGAGACCCAGTACTTC. Amino acids: CASKLAGGREETQYF.

This chain links TRBV19 with TRBJ1-4; 10 nucleotides line up with TRBD1. The CDR3 is made up of 14 amino acids. Trimming removed 5 bases from V and 6 bases from J; junction bases left unmatched: 3. Germline-derived CDR1 and CDR2 are LNHDA and SQIVND (reference sequence). The CDR3 here is CASSVDRGHEKLFF. The CDR3 DNA sequence: TGTGCCAGTAGTGTCGACAGGGGGCATGAAAAACTGTTTTTT.

To note about this clone: This specimen includes other DNA sequences encoding the same CDR3. J is TRBJ2-7 and V is TRBV5-6; 8 bases line up with TRBD1. V was pared by 0 bases and J by 5 bases, with 4 bases of the junction left unmatched. The CDR3 runs to 14 residues. Germline loops: CDR1 SGHDT, CDR2 YYEEEE. The CDR3 DNA is TGTGCCAGCAGCTTGGCCACAGGGGGTCACGAGCAGTACTTC. Its protein product is CASSLATGGHEQYF.

V usage is TRBV14 and J usage is TRBJ1-2; the match to TRBD1 covers 9 bases. The V segment lost 1 base and the J segment 5 bases; nucleotides outside the gene matches: 8. The CDR3 contains 16 residues. CDR1 is SGHDN, CDR2 FVKESK, per germline. The DNA for the CDR3 is TGTGCCAGCAGCCAAGTATCAGGGACAGGGTATTATGGCTACACCTTC. Amino acids: CASSQVSGTGYYGYTF.

The J gene is TRBJ1-2, the V gene TRBV28; maybe TRBD1 (5 bases). Per germline, CDR1 MDHEN and CDR2 SYDVKM. Trimming stripped 8 bases from V and 4 bases from J, with 14 bases between. CDR3 size: 13 residues. DNA for the CDR3: TGTGCCAGCGCCCCCAGGGCCTCCTATGGCTACACCTTC. Its translation: CASAPRASYGYTF.

The chain has TRBV6-4 and TRBJ2-5, with TRBD2 matching 13 bases. The CDR3 is made up of 15 amino acids. V was clipped by 6 bases and J by 3 bases; unmatched bases: 4. The germline gives CDR1 MRHNA, CDR2 SNTAGT. CDR3 coding DNA: TGTGCCAGCAGCGATGGACTAGCGGGGGAAGAGACCCAGTACTTC. It codes for CASSDGLAGEETQYF.